Below are 20 T cell receptor beta chains sequenced from a single sample in a study of control samples from healthy donors and cancer patients. The data were produced by immunoSEQ multiplex PCR, yet TCRdb's version contains in-frame clones alone and is incomplete. The sample has 400,000 to 500,000 clones, approximately 92% seen once. Source material: PBMCs. The receptor source for this set is a middle-aged man with head and neck cancer.

The chain carries TRBV5-1 and TRBJ2-7; 7 nucleotides align to TRBD1. From germline, CDR1 is SGHRS and CDR2 YFSETQ. The V and J ends lost 5 bases and 1 base, in that order; junction bases with no gene match: 3. The CDR3 has 13 amino acids. CDR3 region: CASRQGSSYEQYF. In DNA form, the CDR3 reads TGCGCCAGCAGACAGGGGAGTTCCTACGAGCAGTACTTC.

V gene TRBV30 combines with J gene TRBJ1-2; D perhaps matches TRBD1 (6 bases). V dropped 4 bases and J dropped 5 bases, with 17 bases sitting between them. Germline values: CDR1 GTSNPN, CDR2 SVGIG (reference sequence). CDR3 length: 14 amino acids. CDR3 DNA: TGTGCCTGGACCCCGTTACAGGGTTGGTATGGCTACACCTTC. It specifies CAWTPLQGWYGYTF. The full variable domain, rest sourced from reference TRBV30 and TRBJ1-2, is SQTIHQWPATLVQPVGSPLSLECTVEGTSNPNLYWYRQAAGRGLQLLFYSVGIGQISSEVPQNLSASRPQDRQFILSSKKLLLSDSGFYLCAWTPLQGWYGYTFGSGTRLTVV.

V gene TRBV2 combines with J gene TRBJ1-5; 10 bases align to TRBD1. In germline, CDR1 is SNHLY, CDR2 FYNNEI. The CDR3 totals 16 residues. V was clipped by 6 bases and J by 2 bases; unmatched bases: 7. CDR3 sequence: CASRTGGASGNQPQHF. The CDR3, as DNA: TGTGCCAGCAGGACAGGGGGCGCATCAGGCAATCAGCCCCAGCATTTT.

This chain connects TRBV19 to TRBJ1-1; D possibly corresponds to TRBD1 (5 bases). The ends were cut back, 7 bases at V and 4 bases at J, with 19 bases in the middle. CDR1 is LNHDA, CDR2 SQIVND, per germline (reference sequence). The CDR3 contains 15 residues. CDR3 sequence (DNA): TGTGCCAGTAAAAGGCCAGGGTCGGGGGGCACTGAAGCTTTCTTT. Translation: CASKRPGSGGTEAFF.

This chain uses TRBV19 with TRBJ2-2; the match to TRBD2 covers 13 bases. This CDR3 is built from 17 residues. Looked up from germline, CDR1 is LNHDA and CDR2 is SQIVND (reference sequence). The V and J ends lost 7 bases and 2 bases, in that order; junction bases with no gene match: 7. The CDR3 sequence is CASTAWTSGGNTGELFF. CDR3 DNA: TGTGCCAGTACCGCGTGGACTAGCGGGGGTAACACCGGGGAGCTGTTTTTT.

The CDR3 spells CSAADPYEQYF. Written as DNA, the CDR3 is TGCAGTGCTGCAGACCCCTACGAGCAGTACTTC. The J gene is TRBJ2-7, the V gene TRBV20-1, with D uncertain. The CDR3 runs 11 residues. V was cut by 5 bases and J by 2 bases, with 7 bases left in between. Per germline, CDR1 DFQATT and CDR2 SNEGSKA (reference sequence).

The V and J genes are TRBV11-2 and TRBJ2-3; 8 bases agree with TRBD2. The CDR3 contains 14 residues. V trimming: 1 base; J trimming: 6 bases; junction bases outside the gene matches: 3. The germline V gene has CDR1 SGHAT and CDR2 FQNNGV. The CDR3 sequence: CASSLGGLVDTQYF. The CDR3, as DNA: TGTGCCAGCAGCTTAGGGGGACTAGTGGATACGCAGTATTTT.

The chain links TRBV11-3 to TRBJ2-1; a weak D match, TRBD2 (6 bases). The V end was cut by 3 bases, the J end by 5 bases, with 8 bases between. Germline CDR1 reads SGHNT; CDR2 reads YENEEA. The CDR3 runs to 13 residues. CDR3 DNA: TGTGCCAGCAGCTTCGGGAGCCACAATGAGCAGTTCTTC. Protein: CASSFGSHNEQFF.

The CDR3 nucleotides read TGTGCCAGCAGCAACAATCCGGACAGTGAGCAGTACTTC. Encoded protein: CASSNNPDSEQYF. V gene TRBV11-2 combines with J gene TRBJ2-7; tentative D call: TRBD1 (6 bases). CDR3 length: 13 residues. The V end was cut by 5 bases, the J end by 7 bases, with 15 bases between. The germline CDR1 and CDR2 sequences are SGHAT and FQNNGV.

J is TRBJ2-1 and V is TRBV3-1 (or the pseudogene TRBV3-2); TRBD2 aligns across 11 bases. From germline, CDR1 is LGHDT and CDR2 YNNKEL (reference sequence). V shed 4 bases, J shed 0 bases, and the junction held 5 bases outside the gene matches. This CDR3 has 17 residues. The CDR3 DNA reads TGTGCCAGCAGCCCTCGACTAGCGGGAAGCTCCTACAATGAGCAGTTCTTC. It yields the protein CASSPRLAGSSYNEQFF.

Here the CDR3 DNA reads TGTGCCAGCAGGGACCAGGAATACACTGAAGCTTTCTTT. It codes for CASRDQEYTEAFF. The chain has TRBV27 and TRBJ1-1; D not resolved. V dropped 6 bases and J dropped 3 bases, with 11 bases sitting between them. The germline CDR1 and CDR2 sequences are MNHEY and SMNVEV (reference sequence). This CDR3 comprises 13 residues.

This sequence joins TRBV5-6 and TRBJ2-1, with 7 bases that match TRBD1. The CDR3 sequence is 12 residues long. Looked up from germline, CDR1 is SGHDT and CDR2 is YYEEEE. J gave up 9 bases and V 2 bases, and 2 bases lay outside the gene matches. The CDR3 sequence is CASSFDRAEQFF. The CDR3 nucleotides are TGTGCCAGCAGCTTCGACAGGGCTGAGCAGTTCTTC.

The chain couples TRBV11-2 to TRBJ1-3, with 7 bases aligning to TRBD1. Germline V gene sequence: CDR1 SGHAT, CDR2 FQNNGV. This CDR3 is 15 amino acids long. Germline trimming cut 4 bases from V and 0 bases from J; bases unmatched to any gene: 3. CDR3 in amino acids: CASSSRTGSGNTIYF. The CDR3 DNA sequence: TGTGCCAGCAGCTCGAGGACAGGCTCTGGAAACACCATATATTTT. The whole variable domain, filled in from reference TRBV11-2 and TRBJ1-3, reads EAGVAQSPRYKIIEKRQSVAFWCNPISGHATLYWYQQILGQGPKLLIQFQNNGVVDDSQLPKDRFSAERLKGVDSTLKIQPAKLEDSAVYLCASSSRTGSGNTIYFGEGSWLTVV.

The J gene is TRBJ1-2, the V gene TRBV9; 7 nucleotides align to TRBD1. Germline V lookup: CDR1 SGDLS, CDR2 YYNGEE. The CDR3 contains 13 residues. V was clipped by 4 bases and J by 4 bases; unmatched bases: 4. The CDR3 loop reads CASSTQGSYGYTF. Written as DNA, the CDR3 is TGTGCCAGCAGCACACAGGGGAGCTATGGCTACACCTTC.

The chain joins TRBV15 to TRBJ1-3, with TRBD1 as a possible D gene (6 bases). Germline assignment: CDR1 LNHNV and CDR2 YYDKDF (reference sequence). The V gene lost 3 bases and the J gene lost 0 bases, with 12 bases spanning the gap. The CDR3 totals 16 residues. The CDR3 region has the DNA TGTGCCACCAGCAGGGCAGACAGGACCTCTGGAAACACCATATATTTT. Its protein product is CATSRADRTSGNTIYF.

Only one count was recorded for this clone. The chain employs TRBV24-1 and TRBJ1-5; 9 nucleotides line up with TRBD1. The length of the CDR3 is 18 residues. CDR1 and CDR2 (germline): KGHDR, SFDVKD. J was trimmed by 5 bases and V by 2 bases; bases with no gene match: 12. The CDR3 reads CATSDWGRGQGGDQPQHF. CDR3 DNA sequence: TGTGCCACCAGTGATTGGGGCCGGGGACAGGGTGGGGATCAGCCCCAGCATTTT.

The chain recombines TRBV2 with TRBJ2-7, with 8 bases matching TRBD2. CDR3 size: 14 residues. The ends lost 3 bases at V and 1 base at J; junction bases unmatched: 2. CDR1 and CDR2 (germline): SNHLY, FYNNEI. The CDR3 DNA sequence: TGTGCCAGCAGTGACTCGGGGGGGTCCTACGAGCAGTACTTC. Amino acid sequence: CASSDSGGSYEQYF.

A few counts support this clone. The rearrangement links TRBV5-1 to TRBJ1-1; no firm D call. Trimming shortened V by 4 bases and J by 1 base, and 2 bases separated the two germline ends. The CDR3 loop spans 11 amino acids. Germline assignment: CDR1 SGHRS and CDR2 YFSETQ. CDR3 sequence (DNA): TGCGCCAGCAGCGGGAACACTGAAGCTTTCTTT. This encodes CASSGNTEAFF. Complete variable domain (other parts from reference TRBV5-1 and TRBJ1-1): KAGVTQTPRYLIKTRGQQVTLSCSPISGHRSVSWYQQTPGQGLQFLFEYFSETQRNKGNFPGRFSGRQFSNSRSEMNVSTLELGDSALYLCASSGNTEAFFGQGTRLTVV.

The V gene is TRBV9, the J gene TRBJ1-1; D perhaps matches TRBD1 (6 bases). Germline values: CDR1 SGDLS, CDR2 YYNGEE. Trimming took off 0 bases at V and 0 bases at J, with 9 bases between the two ends. The CDR3 sequence is 15 residues long. CDR3 DNA sequence: TGTGCCAGCAGCGTAGTGGGGGCCCTGAACACTGAAGCTTTCTTT. Its translation is CASSVVGALNTEAFF.

The chain employs TRBV11-3 and TRBJ2-2; D is perhaps TRBD1 (6 bases). V lost 10 bases, J lost 1 base, and 16 bases lay in between. CDR3 length: 15 residues. In germline, CDR1 is SGHNT, CDR2 YENEEA. CDR3 in amino acids: CAISAGERNTGELFF. The CDR3 DNA sequence: TGTGCCATTTCGGCAGGGGAGAGGAACACCGGGGAGCTGTTTTTT. The full variable domain, completed using reference TRBV11-3 and TRBJ2-2, is EAGVVQSPRYKIIEKKQPVAFWCNPISGHNTLYWYLQNLGQGPELLIRYENEEAVDDSQLPKDRFSAERLKGVDSTLKIQPAELGDSAVYLCAISAGERNTGELFFGEGSRLTVL.